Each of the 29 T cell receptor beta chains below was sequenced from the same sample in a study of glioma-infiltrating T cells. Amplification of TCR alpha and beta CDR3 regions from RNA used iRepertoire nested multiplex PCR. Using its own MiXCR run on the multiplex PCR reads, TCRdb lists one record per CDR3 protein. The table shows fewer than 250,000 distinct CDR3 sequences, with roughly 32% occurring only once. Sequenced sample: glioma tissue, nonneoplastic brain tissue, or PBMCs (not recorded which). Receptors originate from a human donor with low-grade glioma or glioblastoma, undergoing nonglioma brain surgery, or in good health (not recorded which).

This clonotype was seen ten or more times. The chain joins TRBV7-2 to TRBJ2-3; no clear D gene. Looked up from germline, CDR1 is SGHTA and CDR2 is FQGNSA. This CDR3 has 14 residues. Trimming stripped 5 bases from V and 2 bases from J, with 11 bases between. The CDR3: CASSPEPLTDTQYF. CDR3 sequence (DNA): TGTGCCAGCAGCCCTGAACCCCTCACAGATACGCAGTATTTT.

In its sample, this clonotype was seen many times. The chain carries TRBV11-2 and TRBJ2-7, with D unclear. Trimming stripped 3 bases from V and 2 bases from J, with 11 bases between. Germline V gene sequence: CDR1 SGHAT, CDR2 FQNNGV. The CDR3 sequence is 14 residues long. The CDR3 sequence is CASSFTRHTYEQYF. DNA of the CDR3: TGTGCCAGCAGCTTCACACGGCACACCTACGAGCAGTACTTC. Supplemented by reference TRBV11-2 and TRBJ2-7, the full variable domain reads EAGVAQSPRYKIIEKRQSVAFWCNPISGHATLYWYQQILGQGPKLLIQFQNNGVVDDSQLPKDRFSAERLKGVDSTLKIQPAKLEDSAVYLCASSFTRHTYEQYFGPGTRLTVT.

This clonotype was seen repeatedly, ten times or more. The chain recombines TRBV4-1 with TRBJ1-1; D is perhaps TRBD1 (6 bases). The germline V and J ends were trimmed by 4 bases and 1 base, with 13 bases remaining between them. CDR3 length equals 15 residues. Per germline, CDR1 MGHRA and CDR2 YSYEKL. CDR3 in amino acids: CASSRAPGQNTEAFF. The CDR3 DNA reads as TGCGCCAGCAGCCGCGCACCGGGACAGAACACTGAAGCTTTCTTT.

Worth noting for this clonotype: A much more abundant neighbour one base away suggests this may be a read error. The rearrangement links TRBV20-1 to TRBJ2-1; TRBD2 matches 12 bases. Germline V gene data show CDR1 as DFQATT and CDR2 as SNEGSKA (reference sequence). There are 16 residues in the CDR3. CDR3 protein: CSASRLAGAVYNEQLF. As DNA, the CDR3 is TGCAGTGCTAGCCGACTAGCGGGGGCCGTGTACAATGAGCAGCTCTTC.

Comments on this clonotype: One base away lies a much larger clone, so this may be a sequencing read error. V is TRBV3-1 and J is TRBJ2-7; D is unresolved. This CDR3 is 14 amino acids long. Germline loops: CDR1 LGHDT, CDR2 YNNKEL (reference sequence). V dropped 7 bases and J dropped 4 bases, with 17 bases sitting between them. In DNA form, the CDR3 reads TGTGCCAGCATCCACCTCGAGGCGGCTTACGAGCAGTACTTC. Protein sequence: CASIHLEAAYEQYF.

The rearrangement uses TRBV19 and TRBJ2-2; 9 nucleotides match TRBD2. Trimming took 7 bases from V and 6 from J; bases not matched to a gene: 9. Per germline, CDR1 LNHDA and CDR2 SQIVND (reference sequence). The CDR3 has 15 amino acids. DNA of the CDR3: TGTGCCAGTAACCACTTTAGCGGGAGCTCCGGGGAGCTGTTTTTT. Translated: CASNHFSGSSGELFF.

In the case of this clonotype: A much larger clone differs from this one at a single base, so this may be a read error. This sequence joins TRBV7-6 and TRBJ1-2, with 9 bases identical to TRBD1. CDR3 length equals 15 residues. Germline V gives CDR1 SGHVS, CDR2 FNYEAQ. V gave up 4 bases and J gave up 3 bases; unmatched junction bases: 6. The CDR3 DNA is TGTGCCAGCAGCTCCTACGACAGGGGGTACTATGGCTACACCTTC. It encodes CASSSYDRGYYGYTF.

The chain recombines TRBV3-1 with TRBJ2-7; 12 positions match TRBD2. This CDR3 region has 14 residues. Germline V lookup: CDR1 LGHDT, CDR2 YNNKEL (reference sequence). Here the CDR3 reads CGSPTSGSIYEQYF. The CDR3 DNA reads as TGTGGCTCCCCGACTAGCGGGAGTATCTACGAGCAGTACTTC.

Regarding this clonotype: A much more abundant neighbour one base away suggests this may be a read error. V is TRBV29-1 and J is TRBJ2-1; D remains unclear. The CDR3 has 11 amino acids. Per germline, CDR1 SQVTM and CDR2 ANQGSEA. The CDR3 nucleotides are TGCAGTCAAGAAGTAGGCTATAAGCAGTTCTTC. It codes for CSQEVGYKQFF.

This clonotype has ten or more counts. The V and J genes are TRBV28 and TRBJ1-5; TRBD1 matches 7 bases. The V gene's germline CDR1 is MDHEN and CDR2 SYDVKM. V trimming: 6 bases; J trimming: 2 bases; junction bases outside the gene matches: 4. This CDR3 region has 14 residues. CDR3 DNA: TGTGCCAGCAGGAGACAGGGTGGCAATCAGCCCCAGCATTTT. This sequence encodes CASRRQGGNQPQHF.

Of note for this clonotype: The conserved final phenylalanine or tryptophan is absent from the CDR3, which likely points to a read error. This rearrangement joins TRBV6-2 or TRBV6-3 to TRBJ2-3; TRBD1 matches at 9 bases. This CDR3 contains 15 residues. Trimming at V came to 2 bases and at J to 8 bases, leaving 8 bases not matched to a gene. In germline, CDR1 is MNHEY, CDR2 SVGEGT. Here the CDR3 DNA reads TGTGCCAGCAGTTACGGGACAGGGTTTTTTGGTACGCAGTATTCT. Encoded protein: CASSYGTGFFGTQYS.

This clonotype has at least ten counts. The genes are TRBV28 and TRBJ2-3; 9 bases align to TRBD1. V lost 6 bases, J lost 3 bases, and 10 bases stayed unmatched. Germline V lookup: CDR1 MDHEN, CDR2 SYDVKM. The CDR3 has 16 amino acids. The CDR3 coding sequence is TGTGCCAGCAGGCTATCACAGGGGGCTGGTACAGATACGCAGTATTTT. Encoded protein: CASRLSQGAGTDTQYF.

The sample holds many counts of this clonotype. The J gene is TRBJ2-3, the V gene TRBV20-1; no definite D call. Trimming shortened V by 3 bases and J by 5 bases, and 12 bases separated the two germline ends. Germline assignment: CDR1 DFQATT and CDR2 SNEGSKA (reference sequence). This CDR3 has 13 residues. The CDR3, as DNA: TGCAGTGCTAGGCCTAGTTTAGAAGATACGCAGTATTTT. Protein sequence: CSARPSLEDTQYF.

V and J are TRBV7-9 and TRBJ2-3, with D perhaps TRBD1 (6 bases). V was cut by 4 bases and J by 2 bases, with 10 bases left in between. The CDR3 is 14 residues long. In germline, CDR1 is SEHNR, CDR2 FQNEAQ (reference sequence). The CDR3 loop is CASSYRGITDTQYF. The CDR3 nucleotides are TGTGCCAGCAGCTATAGGGGGATCACAGATACGCAGTATTTT. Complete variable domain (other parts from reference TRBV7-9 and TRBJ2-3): DTGVSQNPRHKITKRGQNVTFRCDPISEHNRLYWYRQTLGQGPEFLTYFQNEAQLEKSRLLSDRFSAERPKGSFSTLEIQRTEQGDSAMYLCASSYRGITDTQYFGPGTRLTVL.

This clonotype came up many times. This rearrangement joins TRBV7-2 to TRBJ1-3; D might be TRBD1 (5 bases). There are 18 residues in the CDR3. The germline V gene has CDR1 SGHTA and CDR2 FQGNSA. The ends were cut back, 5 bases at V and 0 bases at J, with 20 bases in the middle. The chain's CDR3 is CASSPLGTGRSSGNTIYF. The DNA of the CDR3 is TGTGCCAGCAGCCCCCTGGGGACCGGGCGAAGCTCTGGAAACACCATATATTTT.

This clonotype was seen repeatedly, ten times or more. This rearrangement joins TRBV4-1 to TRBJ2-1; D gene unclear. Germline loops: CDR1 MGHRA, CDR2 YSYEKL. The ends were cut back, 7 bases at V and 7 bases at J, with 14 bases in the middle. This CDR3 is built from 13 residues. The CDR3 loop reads CASTSRSGNEQFF. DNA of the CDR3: TGCGCCAGCACCAGCAGGAGTGGGAATGAGCAGTTCTTC.

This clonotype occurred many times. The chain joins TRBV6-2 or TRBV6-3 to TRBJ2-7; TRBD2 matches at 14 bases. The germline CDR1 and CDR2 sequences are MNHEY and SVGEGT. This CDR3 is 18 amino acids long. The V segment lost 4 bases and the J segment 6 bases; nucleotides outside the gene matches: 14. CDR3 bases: TGTGCCAGCAGTTCCCCCCGAGGGACTAGCGGGAGTAGCGGCGAGCAGTACTTC. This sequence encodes CASSSPRGTSGSSGEQYF.

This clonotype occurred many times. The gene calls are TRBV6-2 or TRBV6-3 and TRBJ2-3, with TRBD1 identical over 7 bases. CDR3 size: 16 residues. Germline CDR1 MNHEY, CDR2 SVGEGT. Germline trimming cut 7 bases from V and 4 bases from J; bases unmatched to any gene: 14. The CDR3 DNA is TGTGCCAGCACCCGAAATAGGGGGCCTCCGCCAGATACGCAGTATTTT. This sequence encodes CASTRNRGPPPDTQYF.

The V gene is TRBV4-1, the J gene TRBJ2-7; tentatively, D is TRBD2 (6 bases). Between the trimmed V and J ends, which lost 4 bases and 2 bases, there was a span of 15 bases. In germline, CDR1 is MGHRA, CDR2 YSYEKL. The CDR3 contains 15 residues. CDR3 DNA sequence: TGCGCCAGCAGCCGACTAGAGACCGCAACCTACGAGCAGTACTTC. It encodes CASSRLETATYEQYF.

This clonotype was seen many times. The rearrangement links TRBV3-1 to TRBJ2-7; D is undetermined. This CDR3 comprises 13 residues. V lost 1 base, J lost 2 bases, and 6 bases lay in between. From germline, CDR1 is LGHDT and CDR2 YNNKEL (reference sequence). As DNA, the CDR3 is TGTGCCAGCAGCCAAGGGTGGGCCTACGAGCAGTACTTC. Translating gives CASSQGWAYEQYF.

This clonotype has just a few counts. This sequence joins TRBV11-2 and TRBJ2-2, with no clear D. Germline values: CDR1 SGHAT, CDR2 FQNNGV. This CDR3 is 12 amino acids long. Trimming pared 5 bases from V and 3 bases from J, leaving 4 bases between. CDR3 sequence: CASSQDTGELFF. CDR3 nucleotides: TGTGCCAGCAGCCAGGACACCGGGGAGCTGTTTTTT.

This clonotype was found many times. CDR3 region: CASSPGGAGPYNEQFF. The CDR3 DNA sequence: TGTGCCAGCAGTCCAGGGGGGGCGGGACCCTACAATGAGCAGTTCTTC. The chain has TRBV27 and TRBJ2-1; D assignment may be TRBD1 or TRBD2 (7 bases each). Per the germline V gene, CDR1 is MNHEY and CDR2 is SMNVEV (reference sequence). V gave up 5 bases and J gave up 2 bases, with 16 bases separating them. The length of the CDR3 is 16 residues.

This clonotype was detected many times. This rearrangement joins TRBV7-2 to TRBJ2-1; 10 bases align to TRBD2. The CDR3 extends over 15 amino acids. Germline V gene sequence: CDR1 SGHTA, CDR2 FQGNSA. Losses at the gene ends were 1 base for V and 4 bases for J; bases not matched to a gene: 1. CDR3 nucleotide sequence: TGTGCCAGCAGCTTAGGTAGCGGGAGGTACAATGAGCAGTTCTTC. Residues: CASSLGSGRYNEQFF.

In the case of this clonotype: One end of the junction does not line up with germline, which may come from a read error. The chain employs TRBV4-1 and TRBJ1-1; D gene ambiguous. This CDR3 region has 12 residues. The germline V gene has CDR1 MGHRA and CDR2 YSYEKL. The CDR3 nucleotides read TGCGCCAGCTCCGGTGCGAACACTGAAGCTTTATTT. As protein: CASSGANTEALF.

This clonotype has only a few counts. The CDR3 DNA reads TGTGCCAGTAGTGTGGGACTCAATAACAATGAGCAGTTCTTC. Protein sequence: CASSVGLNNNEQFF. The rearrangement uses TRBV19 and TRBJ2-1; D may be TRBD2 (6 bases). Trimming left V 5 bases short and J 5 bases short, with 13 bases between. Germline loops: CDR1 LNHDA, CDR2 SQIVND (reference sequence). The CDR3 is 14 amino acids.

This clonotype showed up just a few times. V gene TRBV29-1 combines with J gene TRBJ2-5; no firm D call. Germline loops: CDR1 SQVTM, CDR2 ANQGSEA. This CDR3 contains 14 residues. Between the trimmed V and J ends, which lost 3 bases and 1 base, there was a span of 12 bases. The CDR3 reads CSVDKERAQETQYF. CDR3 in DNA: TGCAGCGTTGATAAGGAAAGGGCCCAAGAGACCCAGTACTTC.

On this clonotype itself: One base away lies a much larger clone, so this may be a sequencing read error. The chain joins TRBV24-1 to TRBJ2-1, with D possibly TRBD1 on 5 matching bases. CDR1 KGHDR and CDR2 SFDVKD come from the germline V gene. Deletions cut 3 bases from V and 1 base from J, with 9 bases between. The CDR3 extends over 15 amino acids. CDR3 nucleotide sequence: TGTGCCACCAGTGATGGACATGGATCCTACAATGAGCAGTTCTTC. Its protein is CATSDGHGSYNEQFF.

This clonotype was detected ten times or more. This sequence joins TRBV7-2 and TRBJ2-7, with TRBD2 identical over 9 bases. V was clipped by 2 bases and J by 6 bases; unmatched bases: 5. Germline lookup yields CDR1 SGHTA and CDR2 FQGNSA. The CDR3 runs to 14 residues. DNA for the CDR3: TGTGCCAGCAGCTTACTAGCGGGGAGGGGCGAGCAGTACTTC. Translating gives CASSLLAGRGEQYF.

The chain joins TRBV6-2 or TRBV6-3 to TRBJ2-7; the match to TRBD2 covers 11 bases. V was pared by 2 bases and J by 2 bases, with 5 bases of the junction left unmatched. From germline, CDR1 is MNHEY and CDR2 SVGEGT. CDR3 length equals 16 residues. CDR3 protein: CASSYLGLAGPYEQYF. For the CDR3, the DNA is TGTGCCAGCAGTTACCTTGGACTAGCGGGCCCCTACGAGCAGTACTTC.